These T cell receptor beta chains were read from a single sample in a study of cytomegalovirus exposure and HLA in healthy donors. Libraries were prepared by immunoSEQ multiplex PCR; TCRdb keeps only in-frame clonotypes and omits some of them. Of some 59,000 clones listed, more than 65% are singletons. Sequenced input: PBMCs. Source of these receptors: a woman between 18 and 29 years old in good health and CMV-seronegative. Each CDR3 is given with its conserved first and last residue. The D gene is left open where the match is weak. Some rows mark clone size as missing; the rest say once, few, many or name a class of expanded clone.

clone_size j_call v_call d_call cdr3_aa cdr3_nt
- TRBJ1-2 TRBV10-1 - CASSESSGLGYTF TGCGCCAGCAGTGAGTCGTCAGGGCTTGGCTACACCTTC
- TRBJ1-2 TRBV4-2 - CASSQVGGRDGYTF TGTGCCAGCAGCCAAGTCGGGGGAAGGGATGGCTACACCTTC
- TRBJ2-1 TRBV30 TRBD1 CAWAQGVGYNEQFF TGTGCCTGGGCCCAGGGGGTGGGCTACAATGAGCAGTTCTTC
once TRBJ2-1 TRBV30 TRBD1 CACRDRRNEQFF TGTGCCTGCCGGGACAGGCGCAATGAGCAGTTCTTC
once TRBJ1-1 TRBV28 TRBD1 CASSLQGQAVKAFF TGTGCCAGCAGTCTACAAGGACAGGCTGTCAAAGCTTTCTTT
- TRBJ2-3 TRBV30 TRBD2 CAWSVRRLADLTDTQYF TGTGCCTGGAGTGTACGAAGACTAGCGGACCTCACAGATACGCAGTATTTT
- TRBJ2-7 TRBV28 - CASSLSRQSKSSYEQYF TGTGCCAGCAGTTTATCCCGACAGTCGAAGAGCTCCTACGAGCAGTACTTC
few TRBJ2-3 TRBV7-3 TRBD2 CASSERGSRADTQYF TGTGCCAGCAGTGAGCGCGGGAGTAGGGCGGATACGCAGTATTTT
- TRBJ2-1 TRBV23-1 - CASSQFWRLSYNEQFF TGCGCCAGCAGTCAATTCTGGAGGCTTTCCTACAATGAGCAGTTCTTC
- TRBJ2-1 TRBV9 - CASSPQNSYLSYNEQFF TGTGCCAGCAGCCCTCAAAACAGCTACCTCTCCTACAATGAGCAGTTCTTC
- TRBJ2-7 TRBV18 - CASSGGITPREQYF TGTGCCAGCTCAGGCGGGATTACCCCGAGGGAGCAGTACTTC
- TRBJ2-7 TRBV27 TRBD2 CASSLTGGGAYEQYF TGTGCCAGCAGTTTAACGGGCGGGGGGGCCTACGAGCAGTACTTC
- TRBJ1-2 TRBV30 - CAWSPGSNYGYTF TGTGCCTGGAGCCCCGGGAGTAACTATGGCTACACCTTC
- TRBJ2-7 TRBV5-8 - CASSLFRNSYEQYF TGTGCCAGCAGCTTGTTCAGGAATTCCTACGAGCAGTACTTC
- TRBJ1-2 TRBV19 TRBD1 CASSFRSGQGGGYTF TGTGCCAGTAGTTTCAGATCCGGACAGGGTGGCGGCTACACCTTC
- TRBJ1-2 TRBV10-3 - CAISESTVPGEGYTF TGTGCCATCAGTGAGTCGACGGTGCCGGGGGAGGGCTACACCTTC
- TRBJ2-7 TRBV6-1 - CASSESSRFSYEQYF TGTGCCAGCAGTGAATCTTCGCGGTTCTCCTACGAGCAGTACTTC
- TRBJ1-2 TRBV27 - CASSLQGFDYGYTF TGTGCCAGCAGTTTACAGGGGTTTGACTATGGCTACACCTTC
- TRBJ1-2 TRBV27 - CASSPLAGLSLGYTF TGTGCCAGCAGTCCCCTCGCGGGGCTCTCCCTTGGCTACACCTTC
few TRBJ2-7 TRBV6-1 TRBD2 CASSELAGAYEQYF TGTGCCAGCAGTGAACTAGCGGGGGCCTACGAGCAGTACTTC
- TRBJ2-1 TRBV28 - CASSPSRGSNEQFF TGTGCCAGCAGTCCTAGTAGGGGATCCAATGAGCAGTTCTTC
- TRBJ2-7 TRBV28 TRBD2 CASSLVTSGRRTYEQYF TGTGCCAGCAGTTTAGTGACTAGCGGGAGGCGTACCTACGAGCAGTACTTC